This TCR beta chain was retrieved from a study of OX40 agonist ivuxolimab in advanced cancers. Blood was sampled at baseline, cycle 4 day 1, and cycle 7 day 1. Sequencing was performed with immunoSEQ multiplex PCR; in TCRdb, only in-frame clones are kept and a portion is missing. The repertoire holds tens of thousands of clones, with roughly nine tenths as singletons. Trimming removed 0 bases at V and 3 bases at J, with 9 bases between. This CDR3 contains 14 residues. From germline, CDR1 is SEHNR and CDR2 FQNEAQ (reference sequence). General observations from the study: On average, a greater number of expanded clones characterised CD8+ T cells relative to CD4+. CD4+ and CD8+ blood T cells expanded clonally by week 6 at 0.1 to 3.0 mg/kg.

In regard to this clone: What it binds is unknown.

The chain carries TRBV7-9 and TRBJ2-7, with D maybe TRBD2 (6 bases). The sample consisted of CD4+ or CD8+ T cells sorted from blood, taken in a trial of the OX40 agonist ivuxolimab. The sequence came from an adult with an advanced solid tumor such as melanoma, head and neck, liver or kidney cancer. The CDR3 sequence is CASSLATGSYEQYF. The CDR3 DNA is TGTGCCAGCAGCTTAGCAACCGGGAGCTACGAGCAGTACTTC.